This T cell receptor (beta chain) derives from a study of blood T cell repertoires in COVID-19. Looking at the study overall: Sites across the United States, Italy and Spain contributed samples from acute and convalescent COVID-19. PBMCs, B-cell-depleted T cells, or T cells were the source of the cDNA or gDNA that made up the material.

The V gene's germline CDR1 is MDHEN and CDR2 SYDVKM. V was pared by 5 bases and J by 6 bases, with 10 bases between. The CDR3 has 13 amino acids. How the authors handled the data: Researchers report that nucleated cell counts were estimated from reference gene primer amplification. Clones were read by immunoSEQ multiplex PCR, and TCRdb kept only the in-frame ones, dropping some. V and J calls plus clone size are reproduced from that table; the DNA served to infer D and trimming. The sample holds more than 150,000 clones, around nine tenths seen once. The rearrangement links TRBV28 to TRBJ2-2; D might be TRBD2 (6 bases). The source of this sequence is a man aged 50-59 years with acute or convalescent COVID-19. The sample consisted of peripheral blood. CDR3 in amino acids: CASSLGGAGELFF. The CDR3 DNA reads TGTGCCAGCAGTCTCGGGGGTGCCGGGGAGCTGTTTTTT.